Presented here are 18 T cell receptor beta chains from one specimen sequenced in a study of OX40 agonist ivuxolimab in advanced cancers. The assay was immunoSEQ multiplex PCR, and TCRdb's table has in-frame clones only and misses some. The repertoire holds approximately 67,000 clones, with roughly 84% as singletons. The sequencing used CD4+ or CD8+ T cells sorted from blood, collected in a trial of the OX40 agonist ivuxolimab. The receptor set was obtained from an adult with an advanced solid tumor such as melanoma, head and neck, liver or kidney cancer.

V usage is TRBV10-3 and J usage is TRBJ1-1, with a possible D match to TRBD1 (6 bases). The CDR3 has 12 residues. V gave up 7 bases and J gave up 6 bases, with 12 bases separating them. In germline, CDR1 is ENHRY, CDR2 SYGVKD. The CDR3 coding sequence is TGTGCCATCAAGGGCAGGGGCGCTGAAGCTTTCTTT. Its protein product is CAIKGRGAEAFF.

The V and J genes are TRBV9 and TRBJ2-1; 8 bases agree with TRBD2. The germline CDR1 and CDR2 sequences are SGDLS and YYNGEE. The CDR3 spans 15 residues. The ends lost 0 bases at V and 3 bases at J; junction bases unmatched: 2. The CDR3 loop reads CASSVAGGNYNEQFF. DNA for the CDR3: TGTGCCAGCAGCGTAGCGGGAGGGAACTACAATGAGCAGTTCTTC.

This clone was picked up a small number of times. The DNA of the CDR3 is TGTGCCAGCAGCTTAGGGGGCCAGAGGTACAATGAGCAGTTCTTC. It is translated as CASSLGGQRYNEQFF. The chain combines TRBV11-2 with TRBJ2-1, with D tentatively TRBD1 (5 bases). Per germline, CDR1 SGHAT and CDR2 FQNNGV. V dropped 1 base and J dropped 4 bases, with 11 bases sitting between them. The CDR3 covers 15 residues.

V and J are TRBV7-8 and TRBJ2-2; D not resolved. The CDR3 spans 13 residues. CDR1 and CDR2 from the germline V gene are SGHVS and FQNEAQ. Trimming cost V 5 bases and J 6 bases, with 10 bases left between them. The CDR3 protein is CASSPFFPGELFF. DNA for the CDR3: TGTGCCAGCAGCCCTTTTTTTCCCGGGGAGCTGTTTTTT.

The chain is built from TRBV18 and TRBJ2-7, with 7 bases fitting TRBD1. Germline values: CDR1 KGHSH, CDR2 LQKENI. V trimming: 6 bases; J trimming: 1 base; junction bases outside the gene matches: 9. This CDR3 is built from 15 residues. CDR3 in amino acids: CASSRGQEKSYEQYF. In DNA form, the CDR3 reads TGTGCCAGCTCGCGCGGACAGGAAAAATCCTACGAGCAGTACTTC.

This rearrangement joins TRBV29-1 to TRBJ2-5, with 8 nucleotides matching TRBD1. The end of the DNA is better explained by TRBJ2-7, so the J call may be wrong. This CDR3 contains 14 residues. Looked up from germline, CDR1 is SQVTM and CDR2 is ANQGSEA. The CDR3, as DNA: TGCAGCGTCAGCACAGGGGGTAACTCCTACGAGCAGTACTTC. This gives the protein CSVSTGGNSYEQYF.

This CDR3 reads CASSYEQYF. The CDR3 coding sequence is TGTGCCAGCAGTTACGAGCAGTACTTC. The V gene is TRBV6-5, the J gene TRBJ2-7; D is ambiguous. CDR3 size: 9 residues. V was pared by 2 bases and J by 7 bases, with 0 bases between. Germline V CDR1 and CDR2: MNHEY, SVGAGI.

V gene TRBV5-1 combines with J gene TRBJ2-7; D not resolved. This CDR3 has 13 amino acids. Germline-derived CDR1 and CDR2 are SGHRS and YFSETQ. V lost 4 bases to trimming and J lost 5 bases, with 13 bases between them. The CDR3 DNA reads as TGCGCCAGCAGCCAAGGAGAAGGCCACGAGCAGTACTTC. This translates into CASSQGEGHEQYF.

The chain carries TRBV19 and TRBJ2-5, with D perhaps matching TRBD1 or TRBD2 (6 bases each). From germline, CDR1 is LNHDA and CDR2 SQIVND (reference sequence). The CDR3 runs 15 residues. Trimming left V 5 bases short and J 2 bases short, with 15 bases between. CDR3 loop: CASSPSGGLQETQYF. DNA for the CDR3: TGTGCCAGTAGTCCGAGTGGGGGGCTGCAAGAGACCCAGTACTTC.

The chain links TRBV18 to TRBJ1-5; TRBD1 aligns across 9 bases. The germline V gene encodes CDR1 KGHSH and CDR2 LQKENI. The V gene end was trimmed by 3 bases and the J gene end by 1 base; junction bases not matched to a gene: 1. This CDR3 comprises 15 residues. The CDR3 nucleotides read TGTGCCAGCTCACCCGGACAGGGGAGCAATCAGCCCCAGCATTTT. This translates into CASSPGQGSNQPQHF.

A few counts support this clone. The V gene is TRBV5-1, the J gene TRBJ2-2, with D possibly being TRBD1 (5 bases). Germline V gene data show CDR1 as SGHRS and CDR2 as YFSETQ. CDR3 length: 14 residues. Trimming left V 4 bases short and J 1 base short, with 8 bases between. In DNA form, the CDR3 reads TGCGCCAGCAGCGAGGACAAGAACACCGGGGAGCTGTTTTTT. Protein sequence: CASSEDKNTGELFF.

The chain has TRBV10-3 and TRBJ2-5, with 9 bases lining up with TRBD2. Germline V gives CDR1 ENHRY, CDR2 SYGVKD. V was pared by 4 bases and J by 3 bases, with 12 bases of the junction left unmatched. This CDR3 spans 17 amino acids. Here the CDR3 reads CAISARQGAGGEETQYF. In DNA, the CDR3 is TGTGCCATCAGTGCTCGACAGGGAGCGGGGGGAGAAGAGACCCAGTACTTC.

In DNA, the CDR3 is TGTGCCAGCAGCTCCCCGGGACAGGGAGGTGGCTACACCTTC. Residues: CASSSPGQGGGYTF. The chain couples TRBV5-4 to TRBJ1-2; 9 nucleotides line up with TRBD1. V shed 3 bases, J shed 7 bases, and the junction held 7 bases outside the gene matches. The CDR3 is made up of 14 amino acids. CDR1 and CDR2 from the germline V gene are SGHNT and YYREEE (reference sequence).

This clone was detected once. V usage is TRBV28 and J usage is TRBJ2-5, with 10 bases matching TRBD1. The J call could be wrong; TRBJ2-7 is a better fit for the DNA end. In germline, CDR1 is MDHEN, CDR2 SYDVKM. The CDR3 consists of 15 residues. The CDR3 spells CASSEDRGRRNEQYF. The CDR3 nucleotides read TGTGCCAGCAGTGAAGACAGGGGGCGCCGGAACGAGCAGTACTTC.

The rearrangement links TRBV15 to TRBJ2-7; D is undetermined. Germline V gene sequence: CDR1 LNHNV, CDR2 YYDKDF (reference sequence). V shed 0 bases and J shed 0 bases, with 9 bases lying between them. The CDR3 totals 15 residues. CDR3 protein: CATSRDTGSSYEQYF. In nucleotides, the CDR3 is TGTGCCACCAGCAGAGATACCGGCAGCTCCTACGAGCAGTACTTC.

In this sample, this clone is medium-sized. The rearrangement uses TRBV19 and TRBJ1-1; 7 positions match TRBD1. With 4 bases clipped from V and 0 bases from J, the junction kept 5 bases outside the gene matches. Germline V gene lookup returns CDR1 LNHDA and CDR2 SQIVND (reference sequence). CDR3 size: 15 residues. CDR3: CASSTGDSLNTEAFF. The DNA for the CDR3 is TGTGCCAGTAGTACGGGGGACAGCCTGAACACTGAAGCTTTCTTT.

This clone is judged medium-sized. This chain connects TRBV18 to TRBJ2-7, with D maybe TRBD1 (6 bases). The ends were cut back, 4 bases at V and 2 bases at J, with 15 bases in the middle. Looked up from germline, CDR1 is KGHSH and CDR2 is LQKENI. CDR3 length: 15 residues. CDR3 protein: CASSLTRQAAYEQYF. The CDR3 nucleotides are TGTGCCAGCTCACTAACCCGACAGGCCGCCTACGAGCAGTACTTC.

This clone was picked up one time. This rearrangement joins TRBV9 to TRBJ2-7; 9 bases line up with TRBD1. CDR3 size: 14 residues. V shed 3 bases, J shed 5 bases, and the junction held 6 bases outside the gene matches. Germline CDR1 SGDLS, CDR2 YYNGEE. The CDR3 reads CASSAMGQGDEQYF. In DNA, the CDR3 is TGTGCCAGCAGCGCGATGGGACAGGGTGACGAGCAGTACTTC.